What follows are 10 T cell receptor beta chains derived from one specimen sequenced in a study of T cells in Graves' hyperthyroidism and ophthalmopathy. Template material for amplifying TCR beta CDR3 regions consisted of RNA transcripts. Using the HTBI primer set, a first-round RT-PCR was run on the TCR CDR3. TCRdb used MiXCR to reprocess the multiplex PCR reads, holding one entry per CDR3 protein. The sample yields 470,000 or so distinct CDR3 sequences, around 20% seen once. Sequencing was carried out using blood. The receptors derive from a man aged 18 to 29 with Graves' hyperthyroidism.

In this sample, this clonotype turned up many times. V and J are TRBV9 and TRBJ1-2; 12 nucleotides align to TRBD1. CDR1 and CDR2 (germline): SGDLS, YYNGEE. The CDR3 is made up of 15 amino acids. The trim removed 0 bases at V and 8 bases at J, leaving 5 bases unmatched. CDR3 region: CASSVEGQGALGYTF. The CDR3 DNA reads TGTGCCAGCAGCGTAGAGGGACAGGGGGCGTTGGGCTACACCTTC.

This clonotype was detected ten times or more. The J gene is TRBJ2-5, the V gene TRBV29-1, with D hard to call. CDR3 length equals 12 residues. With 5 bases removed from V and 5 bases from J, the gap between germline ends came to 12 bases. In germline, CDR1 is SQVTM, CDR2 ANQGSEA. The CDR3 DNA is TGCAGCGTTATTTTAATTGGGGAGACCCAGTACTTC. Encoded protein: CSVILIGETQYF.

In DNA, the CDR3 is TGTGCCACCAGCAATTACAGGGGCATCTATGGCTACACCTTC. Translating it yields CATSNYRGIYGYTF. The chain has TRBV15 and TRBJ1-2, with 7 bases fitting TRBD1. V shed 4 bases and J 4 bases; nucleotides not matched to a gene: 6. Germline V gene sequence: CDR1 LNHNV, CDR2 YYDKDF (reference sequence). This CDR3 has 14 amino acids. Supplemented by reference TRBV15 and TRBJ1-2, the full variable domain reads DAMVIQNPRYQVTQFGKPVTLSCSQTLNHNVMYWYQQKSSQAPKLLFHYYDKDFNNEADTPDNFQSRRPNTSFCFLDIRSPGLGDTAMYLCATSNYRGIYGYTFGSGTRLTVV.

V gene TRBV6-1 combines with J gene TRBJ2-7; D gene uncertain. V was clipped by 7 bases and J by 5 bases, with 15 bases between them. This CDR3 spans 13 amino acids. The V gene's germline CDR1 is MNHNS and CDR2 SASEGT. CDR3 region: CASKPYTSHEQYF. CDR3 sequence (DNA): TGTGCCAGCAAACCTTATACTTCCCACGAGCAGTACTTC.

This clonotype appeared many times. This chain joins TRBV6-2 or TRBV6-3 and TRBJ2-7; TRBD2 matches 9 bases. This CDR3 contains 14 residues. V lost 7 bases and J lost 3; bases outside the gene matches: 7. Germline V gene lookup returns CDR1 MNHEY and CDR2 SVGEGT. CDR3 residues: CASIIAGEYYEQYF. DNA for the CDR3: TGTGCCAGCATTATAGCGGGGGAGTACTACGAGCAGTACTTC.

This clonotype was seen many times. The rearrangement joins TRBV11-2 to TRBJ2-7; the match to TRBD2 covers 10 bases. Trimming removed 1 base from V and 2 bases from J; junction bases left unmatched: 8. There are 17 residues in the CDR3. The germline gives CDR1 SGHAT, CDR2 FQNNGV. The DNA of the CDR3 is TGTGCCAGCAGCTTAGGGGGTAGCGGGGGGTTGACCTACGAGCAGTACTTC. It yields the protein CASSLGGSGGLTYEQYF.

There are many counts of this clonotype. CDR3 DNA sequence: TGTGCCAGCAGCTCAGGACGATTTTATGGCTACACCTTC. Translated, it gives CASSSGRFYGYTF. The chain recombines TRBV7-2 with TRBJ1-2; no definite D call. V was cut by 4 bases and J by 5 bases, with 11 bases left in between. This CDR3 region has 13 residues. Germline loops: CDR1 SGHTA, CDR2 FQGNSA.

This clonotype was counted at least ten times. The V gene is TRBV4-2, the J gene TRBJ2-2, with D perhaps matching TRBD1 (5 bases). The CDR3 runs 14 residues. V lost 6 bases and J lost 5, with 13 bases in between. The germline gives CDR1 LGHNA, CDR2 YNFKEQ. CDR3 sequence: CASSPAGKTGELFF. The DNA of the CDR3 is TGTGCCAGCAGTCCGGCAGGGAAGACCGGGGAGCTGTTTTTT.

This clonotype was counted only a few times. A much larger clone lies one base from this, so it may be a read error. The rearrangement joins TRBV15 to TRBJ1-5; 8 bases agree with TRBD1. This CDR3 is 17 amino acids long. Germline V gene lookup returns CDR1 LNHNV and CDR2 YYDKDF (reference sequence). The CDR3 DNA reads as TGTGCCATCAGCAGTCGGACAGGGAGGGCCGGCAATCAGCCCCAGCATTTT. It yields the protein CAISSRTGRAGNQPQHF.

This clonotype was counted at least ten times. This chain links TRBV9 with TRBJ1-3, with a tentative D call TRBD1 (5 bases). The germline V gene has CDR1 SGDLS and CDR2 YYNGEE. V was trimmed by 0 bases and J by 0 bases, leaving 10 bases between them. This CDR3 has 16 residues. The CDR3 DNA is TGTGCCAGCAGCGTAGCTACAGGACTCTCTGGAAACACCATATATTTT. Translated, it gives CASSVATGLSGNTIYF.